The TCR beta chain described here comes from a study of cytomegalovirus exposure and HLA in healthy donors. Both 60 Vbeta primers and 13 Jbeta primers went into the PCR. Data came from immunoSEQ multiplex PCR; TCRdb stores just in-frame clones and leaves some out. The table shows approximately 160,000 clones, with 70% to 85% occurring only once. The CDR3 has 16 residues. J lost 5 bases, V lost 1 base, and 6 bases had no gene match. Per the germline V gene, CDR1 is SGHRS and CDR2 is YFSETQ. The J gene is TRBJ2-5, the V gene TRBV5-1; 12 nucleotides align to TRBD2. The sequence derives from a man aged 18 to 30 in good health and CMV-seronegative. The specimen was PBMCs. This CDR3 is CASSLNLAGGPETQYF. CDR3 in DNA: TGCGCCAGCAGCTTGAATCTAGCGGGAGGGCCTGAGACCCAGTACTTC.